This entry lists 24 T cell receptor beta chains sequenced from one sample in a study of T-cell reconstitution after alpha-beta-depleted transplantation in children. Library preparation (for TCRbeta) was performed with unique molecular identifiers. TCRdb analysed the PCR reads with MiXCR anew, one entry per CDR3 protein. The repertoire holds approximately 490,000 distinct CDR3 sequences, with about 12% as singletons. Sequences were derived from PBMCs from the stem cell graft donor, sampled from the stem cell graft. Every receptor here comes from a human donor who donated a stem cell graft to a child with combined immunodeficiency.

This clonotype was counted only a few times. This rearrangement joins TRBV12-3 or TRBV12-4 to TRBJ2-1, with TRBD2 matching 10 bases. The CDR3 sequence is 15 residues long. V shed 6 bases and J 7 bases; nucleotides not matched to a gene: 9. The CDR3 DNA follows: TGTGCCAGCAGCCCAACCGGGACTAGCGAGAATGAGCAGTTCTTC. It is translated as CASSPTGTSENEQFF.

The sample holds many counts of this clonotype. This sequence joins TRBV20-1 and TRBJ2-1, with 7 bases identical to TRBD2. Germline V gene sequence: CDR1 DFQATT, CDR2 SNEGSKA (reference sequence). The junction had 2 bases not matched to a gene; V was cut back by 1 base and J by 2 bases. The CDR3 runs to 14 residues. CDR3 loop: CSARGGGAYNEQFF. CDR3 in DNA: TGCAGTGCTAGAGGGGGGGGAGCCTACAATGAGCAGTTCTTC.

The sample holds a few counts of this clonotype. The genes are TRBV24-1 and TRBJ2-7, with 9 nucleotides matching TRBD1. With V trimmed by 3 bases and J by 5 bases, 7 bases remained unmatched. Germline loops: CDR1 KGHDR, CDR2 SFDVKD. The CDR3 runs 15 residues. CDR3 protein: CATSDPGDRADEQYF. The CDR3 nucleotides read TGTGCCACCAGTGATCCTGGGGACAGGGCGGACGAGCAGTACTTC.

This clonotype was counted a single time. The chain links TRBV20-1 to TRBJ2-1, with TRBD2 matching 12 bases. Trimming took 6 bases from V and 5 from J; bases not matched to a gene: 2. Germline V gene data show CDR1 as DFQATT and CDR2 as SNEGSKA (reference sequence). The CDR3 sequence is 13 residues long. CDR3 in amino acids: CSAWTSGDNEQFF. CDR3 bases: TGCAGTGCATGGACTAGCGGGGACAATGAGCAGTTCTTC.

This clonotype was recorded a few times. Here the CDR3 DNA reads TGCGCCAGCAGCTTGGGGGACAGGGGCTTCGAGCAGTACTTC. Amino acid sequence: CASSLGDRGFEQYF. The V and J genes are TRBV5-1 and TRBJ2-7; 10 bases fit TRBD1. CDR3 length equals 14 residues. The V gene's germline CDR1 is SGHRS and CDR2 YFSETQ. V trimming: 0 bases; J trimming: 6 bases; junction bases outside the gene matches: 3. Based on the CDR3 plus reference TRBV5-1 and TRBJ2-7, the full variable domain is KAGVTQTPRYLIKTRGQQVTLSCSPISGHRSVSWYQQTPGQGLQFLFEYFSETQRNKGNFPGRFSGRQFSNSRSEMNVSTLELGDSALYLCASSLGDRGFEQYFGPGTRLTVT.

The CDR3: CASSLNPGGETQYF. In DNA, the CDR3 is TGCGCCAGCAGCTTGAACCCAGGGGGCGAGACCCAGTACTTC. This chain connects TRBV5-1 to TRBJ2-5, with 8 bases fitting TRBD1. Trimming removed 1 base from V and 5 bases from J; junction bases left unmatched: 4. CDR3 length: 14 residues. Germline CDR1 and CDR2: SGHRS and YFSETQ. Together with reference TRBV5-1 and TRBJ2-5, the CDR3 gives the full variable domain: KAGVTQTPRYLIKTRGQQVTLSCSPISGHRSVSWYQQTPGQGLQFLFEYFSETQRNKGNFPGRFSGRQFSNSRSEMNVSTLELGDSALYLCASSLNPGGETQYFGPGTRLLVL.

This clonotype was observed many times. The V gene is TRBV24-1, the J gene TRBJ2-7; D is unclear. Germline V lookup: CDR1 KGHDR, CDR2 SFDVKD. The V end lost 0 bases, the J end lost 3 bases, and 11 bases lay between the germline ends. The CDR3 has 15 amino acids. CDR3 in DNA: TGTGCCACCAGTGATTTGTATGATTTTGGCTACGAGCAGTACTTC. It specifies CATSDLYDFGYEQYF.

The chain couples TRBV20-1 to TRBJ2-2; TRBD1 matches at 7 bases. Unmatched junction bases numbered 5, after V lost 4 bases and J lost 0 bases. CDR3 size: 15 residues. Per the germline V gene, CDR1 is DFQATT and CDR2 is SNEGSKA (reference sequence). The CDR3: CSATRQGANTGELFF. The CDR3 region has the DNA TGCAGTGCTACGAGACAGGGCGCGAACACCGGGGAGCTGTTTTTT.

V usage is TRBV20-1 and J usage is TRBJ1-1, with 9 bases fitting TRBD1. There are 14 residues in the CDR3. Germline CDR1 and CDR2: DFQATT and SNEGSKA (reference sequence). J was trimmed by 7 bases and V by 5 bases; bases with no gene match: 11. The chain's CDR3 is CSAHYRTGVGEAFF. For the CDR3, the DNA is TGCAGTGCTCATTATCGGACAGGGGTGGGTGAAGCTTTCTTT.

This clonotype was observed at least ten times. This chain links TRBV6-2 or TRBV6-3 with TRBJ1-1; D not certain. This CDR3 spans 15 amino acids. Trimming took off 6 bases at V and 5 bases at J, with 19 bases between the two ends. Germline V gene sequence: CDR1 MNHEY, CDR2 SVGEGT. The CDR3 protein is CASRTYTRGRTEAFF. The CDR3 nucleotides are TGTGCCAGCAGAACTTACACCCGCGGGCGGACTGAAGCTTTCTTT.

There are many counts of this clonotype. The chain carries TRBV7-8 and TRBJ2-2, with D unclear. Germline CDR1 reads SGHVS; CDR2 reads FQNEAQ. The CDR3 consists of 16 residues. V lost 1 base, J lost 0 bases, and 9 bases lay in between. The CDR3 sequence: CASSLEGPANTGELFF. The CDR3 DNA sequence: TGTGCCAGCAGCTTAGAAGGTCCCGCGAACACCGGGGAGCTGTTTTTT.

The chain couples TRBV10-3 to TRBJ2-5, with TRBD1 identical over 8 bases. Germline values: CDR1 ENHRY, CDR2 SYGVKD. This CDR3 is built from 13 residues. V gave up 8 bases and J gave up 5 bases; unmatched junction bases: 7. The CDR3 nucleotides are TGTGCCATCGGAGCAGGGGGCGGGGAGACCCAGTACTTC. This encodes CAIGAGGGETQYF.

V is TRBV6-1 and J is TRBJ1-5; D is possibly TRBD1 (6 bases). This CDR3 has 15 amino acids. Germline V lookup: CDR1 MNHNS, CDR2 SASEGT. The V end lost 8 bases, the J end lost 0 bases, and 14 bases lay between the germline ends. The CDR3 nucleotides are TGTGCCAGCGGCCGGGACATCGATAGCAATCAGCCCCAGCATTTT. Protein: CASGRDIDSNQPQHF.

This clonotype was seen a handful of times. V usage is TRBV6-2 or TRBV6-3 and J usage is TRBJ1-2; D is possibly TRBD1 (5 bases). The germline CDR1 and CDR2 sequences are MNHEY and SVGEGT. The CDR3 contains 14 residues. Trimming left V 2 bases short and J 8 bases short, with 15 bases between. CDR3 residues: CASSYMGTPFGYTF. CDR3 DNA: TGTGCCAGCAGTTACATGGGGACCCCCTTCGGCTACACCTTC.

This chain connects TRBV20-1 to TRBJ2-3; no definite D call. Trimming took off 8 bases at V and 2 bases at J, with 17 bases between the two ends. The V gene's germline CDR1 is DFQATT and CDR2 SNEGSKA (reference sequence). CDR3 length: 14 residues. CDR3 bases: TGCAGTTTAAAGCTTCGGTATTCCACAGATACGCAGTATTTT. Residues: CSLKLRYSTDTQYF.

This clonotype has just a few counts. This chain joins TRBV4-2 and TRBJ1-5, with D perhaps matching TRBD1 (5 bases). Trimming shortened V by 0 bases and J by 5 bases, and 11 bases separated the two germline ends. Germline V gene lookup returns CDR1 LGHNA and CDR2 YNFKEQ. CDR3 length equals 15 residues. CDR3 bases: TGTGCCAGCAGCCAAGATCGGGCGGGGGATCAGCCCCAGCATTTT. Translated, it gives CASSQDRAGDQPQHF.

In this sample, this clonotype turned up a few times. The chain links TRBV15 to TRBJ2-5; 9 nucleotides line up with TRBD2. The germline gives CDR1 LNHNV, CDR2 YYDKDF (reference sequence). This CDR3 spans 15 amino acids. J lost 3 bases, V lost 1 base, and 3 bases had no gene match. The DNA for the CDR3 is TGTGCCACCAGCAGAGGACTAGCGGTAGAAGAGACCCAGTACTTC. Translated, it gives CATSRGLAVEETQYF.

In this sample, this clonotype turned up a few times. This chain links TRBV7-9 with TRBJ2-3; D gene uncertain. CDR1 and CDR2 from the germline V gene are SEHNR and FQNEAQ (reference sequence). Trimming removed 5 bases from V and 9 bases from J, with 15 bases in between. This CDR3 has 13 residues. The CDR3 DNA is TGTGCCAGCAGCCGAAACGATCTTGGGACGCAGTATTTT. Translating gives CASSRNDLGTQYF.

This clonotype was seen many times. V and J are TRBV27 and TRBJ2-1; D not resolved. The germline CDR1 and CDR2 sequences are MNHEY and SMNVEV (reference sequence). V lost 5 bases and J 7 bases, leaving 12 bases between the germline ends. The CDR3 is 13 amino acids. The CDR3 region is CASSPMVGNEQFF. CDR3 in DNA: TGTGCCAGCAGTCCGATGGTGGGAAATGAGCAGTTCTTC.

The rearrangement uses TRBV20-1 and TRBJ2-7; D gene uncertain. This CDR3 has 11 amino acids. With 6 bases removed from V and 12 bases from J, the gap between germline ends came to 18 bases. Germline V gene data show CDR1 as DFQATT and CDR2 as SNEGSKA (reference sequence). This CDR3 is CSAEDTRRAYF. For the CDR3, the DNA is TGCAGTGCAGAAGACACCCGTCGAGCGTACTTC.

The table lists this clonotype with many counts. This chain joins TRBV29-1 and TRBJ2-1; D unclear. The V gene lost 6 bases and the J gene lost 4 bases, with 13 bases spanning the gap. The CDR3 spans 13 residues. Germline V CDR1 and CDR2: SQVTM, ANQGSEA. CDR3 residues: CSVRIVGYNEQFF. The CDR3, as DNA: TGCAGCGTCAGGATTGTGGGATACAATGAGCAGTTCTTC.

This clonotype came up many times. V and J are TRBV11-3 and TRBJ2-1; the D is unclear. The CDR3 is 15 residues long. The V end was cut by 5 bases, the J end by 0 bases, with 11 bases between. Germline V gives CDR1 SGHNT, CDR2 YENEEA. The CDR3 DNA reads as TGTGCCAGCAGCCCCTTCCAGGACTCCTACAATGAGCAGTTCTTC. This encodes CASSPFQDSYNEQFF.

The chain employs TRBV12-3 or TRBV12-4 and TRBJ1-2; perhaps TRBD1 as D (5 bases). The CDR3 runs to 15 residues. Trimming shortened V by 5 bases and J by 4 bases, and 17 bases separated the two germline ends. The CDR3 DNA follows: TGTGCCAGCAGTACCCCCCGGCAGGGCTCCTATGGCTACACCTTC. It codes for CASSTPRQGSYGYTF.

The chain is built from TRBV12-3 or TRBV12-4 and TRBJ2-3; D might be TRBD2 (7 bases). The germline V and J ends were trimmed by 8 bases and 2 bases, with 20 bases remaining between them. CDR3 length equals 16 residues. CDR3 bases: TGTGCCAGCCGCAACTCGTGGCGGGGGCTCACAGATACGCAGTATTTT. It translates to CASRNSWRGLTDTQYF.